This TCR beta chain comes out of a study of CD8+CD57+ T cells in acquired aplastic anemia. Overall study: Roughly 3 ug was the average amount of DNA from sorted CD4+ and CD8+ cells. Where healthy donors were concerned, CD4+ cells averaged around 11 million reads. Points from the study as a whole: Levels of CD8+ Simpson's diversity were not significantly distinct in patients versus controls. There were twenty-nine CD8+ CDR3 sequences that occurred in both patients and controls.

This clonotype was seen a single time. What it binds is unknown. TCR beta VDJ and CDR3 profiles were obtained from a genomic DNA template. TCRdb re-analysed the reads in MiXCR, keeping a single row per CDR3 protein. The sample consists of roughly 420,000 distinct CDR3 sequences, just under 70% of them appearing once. CDR3 size: 13 residues. Trimming took off 4 bases at V and 8 bases at J, with 14 bases between the two ends. Germline V gene lookup returns CDR1 SGHTA and CDR2 FQGTGA. The sequenced sample was sorted CD4+, CD8+, or CD8+CD57+ T cells (not recorded which) from PBMCs. This receptor was identified in a human donor in good health, serving as a control. V usage is TRBV7-3 and J usage is TRBJ1-2; unclear D gene. The chain's CDR3 is CASSSPGDRGYTF. CDR3 in DNA: TGTGCCAGCAGCTCGCCAGGCGATCGGGGCTACACCTTC.